This T cell receptor beta chain was observed in a study of T cell changes during pregnancy in multiple sclerosis. The trim removed 2 bases at V and 6 bases at J, leaving 12 bases unmatched. This CDR3 spans 16 amino acids. The germline V gene encodes CDR1 MNHNY and CDR2 SVGAGI (reference sequence). Sequenced by immunoSEQ multiplex PCR; TCRdb stores in-frame clones only, minus some. The sample records roughly 49,000 clones, approximately 92% being singletons. The chain employs TRBV6-6 and TRBJ1-2; 7 nucleotides match TRBD1. Source: CD8+ T cells from peripheral blood mononuclear cells, taken after pregnancy. The sequence came from a female donor with multiple sclerosis, enrolled in a pregnancy study. The CDR3 DNA follows: TGTGCCAGCAGTTACGGGACAGAACGCAGAGAGGATGGCTACACCTTC. This codes for CASSYGTERREDGYTF.